What follows are 25 T cell receptor beta chains derived from one specimen sequenced in a study of blood T cell repertoires in COVID-19. The table came from immunoSEQ multiplex PCR; TCRdb's copy has only in-frame clones and leaves some out. The table has tens of thousands of clones, roughly 70% seen once. Sequencing input: peripheral blood. These receptors all come from a man aged 70 or older with COVID-19, enrolled during active disease.

This clone has a handful of counts. The chain links TRBV2 to TRBJ2-7, with 7 bases matching TRBD1. Per germline, CDR1 SNHLY and CDR2 FYNNEI. The J segment lost 1 base and the V segment lost 7 bases, leaving 13 bases of the junction unmatched. This CDR3 is built from 16 residues. The CDR3 spells CASNKGALRGSYEQYF. In DNA form, the CDR3 reads TGTGCCAGCAATAAGGGGGCATTGAGGGGGTCCTACGAGCAGTACTTC.

The chain employs TRBV5-1 and TRBJ2-5, with 7 bases matching TRBD2. The CDR3 sequence is 15 residues long. CDR1 is SGHRS and CDR2 is YFSETQ in the germline V gene. V shed 0 bases and J 2 bases; nucleotides not matched to a gene: 4. The CDR3 protein is CASSLAASGQETQYF. DNA for the CDR3: TGCGCCAGCAGCTTGGCGGCTAGCGGACAAGAGACCCAGTACTTC.

The genes are TRBV7-2 and TRBJ2-7; TRBD1 agrees at 9 bases. CDR1 SGHTA and CDR2 FQGNSA come from the germline V gene. The CDR3 covers 15 residues. V dropped 4 bases and J dropped 1; count of bases not matched to a gene: 5. The CDR3 coding sequence is TGTGCCAGCAGCTCGGACAGGGGATTATCCTACGAGCAGTACTTC. Encoded protein: CASSSDRGLSYEQYF.

The chain is built from TRBV5-6 and TRBJ2-7; D is undetermined. Germline-derived CDR1 and CDR2 are SGHDT and YYEEEE. The CDR3 is 15 amino acids. V was cut by 1 base and J by 3 bases, with 14 bases left in between. CDR3 region: CASSLSIEQLYEQYF. DNA of the CDR3: TGTGCCAGCAGCTTGTCGATAGAACAGCTCTACGAGCAGTACTTC.

The genes are TRBV27 and TRBJ1-1, with 10 bases that match TRBD1. Germline CDR1 is MNHEY and CDR2 is SMNVEV (reference sequence). The CDR3 loop spans 16 amino acids. V shed 5 bases, J shed 1 base, and the junction held 7 bases outside the gene matches. The CDR3 region is CASSPGQGRPNTEAFF. The CDR3 DNA is TGTGCCAGCAGTCCGGGACAGGGGCGTCCGAACACTGAAGCTTTCTTT.

V and J are TRBV30 and TRBJ1-1, with D uncertain. Germline CDR1 GTSNPN, CDR2 SVGIG (reference sequence). Trimming stripped 2 bases from V and 0 bases from J, with 7 bases between. This CDR3 comprises 13 residues. The CDR3: CAWSLQVNTEAFF. The DNA of the CDR3 is TGTGCCTGGAGTTTACAAGTGAACACTGAAGCTTTCTTT.

The V gene is TRBV5-1, the J gene TRBJ2-3; 9 nucleotides align to TRBD2. The germline gives CDR1 SGHRS, CDR2 YFSETQ. J was trimmed by 5 bases and V by 5 bases; bases with no gene match: 12. This CDR3 region has 16 residues. For the CDR3, the DNA is TGCGCCAGCAGTCGAACACCGGGACTAGCAGGAGATACGCAGTATTTT. Amino acid sequence: CASSRTPGLAGDTQYF.

The chain combines TRBV28 with TRBJ1-2; tentative D call: TRBD1 (5 bases). Germline CDR1 and CDR2: MDHEN and SYDVKM. Trimming shortened V by 3 bases and J by 7 bases, and 12 bases separated the two germline ends. The CDR3 spans 13 residues. The CDR3 is CASSFGGGGGYTF. The CDR3, as DNA: TGTGCCAGCAGTTTTGGGGGAGGAGGTGGCTACACCTTC.

The chain combines TRBV29-1 with TRBJ2-1; D uncertain. Germline lookup yields CDR1 SQVTM and CDR2 ANQGSEA. CDR3 length equals 11 residues. Trimming took off 4 bases at V and 2 bases at J, with 3 bases between the two ends. The CDR3 region has the DNA TGCAGCGTTGCCGCCTACAATGAGCAGTTCTTC. Encoded protein: CSVAAYNEQFF.

The chain recombines TRBV12-3 or TRBV12-4 with TRBJ2-5; no firm D call. The V end was cut by 3 bases, the J end by 5 bases, with 10 bases between. The CDR3 contains 13 residues. CDR3 DNA sequence: TGTGCCAGCAGTTTCGAAGCCCGGGAGACCCAGTACTTC. Translation gives CASSFEARETQYF.

V gene TRBV7-3 combines with J gene TRBJ2-1; perhaps TRBD2 as D (7 bases). Germline V gene sequence: CDR1 SGHTA, CDR2 FQGTGA. Trimming left V 4 bases short and J 2 bases short, with 12 bases between. This CDR3 has 15 residues. The CDR3 spells CASSSLGGPYNEQFF. The CDR3 bases are TGTGCCAGCAGCTCATTGGGGGGGCCCTACAATGAGCAGTTCTTC.

The sample holds a few counts of this clone. This chain links TRBV6-2 or TRBV6-3 with TRBJ2-7; D not resolved. This CDR3 has 11 residues. The ends were cut back, 4 bases at V and 7 bases at J, with 8 bases in the middle. Germline CDR1 MNHEY, CDR2 SVGEGT. The CDR3 bases are TGTGCCAGCAGTTCCCCTCGTGAGCAGTACTTC. It translates to CASSSPREQYF.

The chain couples TRBV5-1 to TRBJ2-1, with TRBD2 matching 10 bases. Germline CDR1 SGHRS, CDR2 YFSETQ. The length of the CDR3 is 15 residues. The trim removed 0 bases at V and 6 bases at J, leaving 3 bases unmatched. CDR3 coding DNA: TGCGCCAGCAGCTTGGTCCTAGCGGGAGTCAATGAGCAGTTCTTC. Amino acids: CASSLVLAGVNEQFF. The entire variable domain, with the rest obtained from reference TRBV5-1 and TRBJ2-1, is as follows: KAGVTQTPRYLIKTRGQQVTLSCSPISGHRSVSWYQQTPGQGLQFLFEYFSETQRNKGNFPGRFSGRQFSNSRSEMNVSTLELGDSALYLCASSLVLAGVNEQFFGPGTRLTVL.

The gene calls are TRBV3-1 (or the pseudogene TRBV3-2) and TRBJ2-3; 9 nucleotides line up with TRBD1. The germline CDR1 and CDR2 sequences are LGHDT and YNNKEL (reference sequence). The length of the CDR3 is 15 residues. V was pared by 0 bases and J by 3 bases, with 1 base of the junction left unmatched. The CDR3 DNA reads as TGTGCCAGCAGCCAAGAGGGGACAGGGACAGATACGCAGTATTTT. Protein: CASSQEGTGTDTQYF.

This chain joins TRBV24-1 and TRBJ2-2; 11 nucleotides line up with TRBD1. CDR1 is KGHDR, CDR2 SFDVKD, per germline. V trimming: 4 bases; J trimming: 3 bases; junction bases outside the gene matches: 3. The CDR3 is 16 residues long. The CDR3 nucleotides are TGTGCCACCAGTGAACAGGGACAGGGGGACACCGGGGAGCTGTTTTTT. Translation: CATSEQGQGDTGELFF.

The gene calls are TRBV27 and TRBJ2-3; D might be TRBD2 (6 bases). The CDR3 length is 15 residues. Germline V gene data show CDR1 as MNHEY and CDR2 as SMNVEV (reference sequence). V was trimmed by 4 bases and J by 1 base, leaving 12 bases between them. CDR3 loop: CASSSWTTGTDTQYF. The CDR3, as DNA: TGTGCCAGCAGTTCGTGGACTACCGGCACAGATACGCAGTATTTT.

The chain combines TRBV15 with TRBJ1-4, with TRBD1 matching 7 bases. The V gene's germline CDR1 is LNHNV and CDR2 YYDKDF (reference sequence). The CDR3 is 14 residues long. With 0 bases clipped from V and 5 bases from J, the junction kept 0 bases outside the gene matches. The CDR3: CATSREQGNEKLFF. The CDR3 DNA reads as TGTGCCACCAGCAGAGAACAGGGGAATGAAAAACTGTTTTTT.

J is TRBJ1-6 and V is TRBV4-3; 10 bases fit TRBD1. The CDR3 is 15 residues long. The germline CDR1 and CDR2 sequences are LGHNA and YSLEER. Trimming took 2 bases from V and 7 from J; bases not matched to a gene: 2. In nucleotides, the CDR3 is TGCGCCAGCAGCCAACAGACAGGGGGCAATTCACCCCTCCACTTT. The encoded protein is CASSQQTGGNSPLHF.

The genes are TRBV6-2 or TRBV6-3 and TRBJ2-1, with D perhaps matching TRBD2 (6 bases). The length of the CDR3 is 15 residues. Trimming cost V 2 bases and J 0 bases, with 8 bases left between them. Germline loops: CDR1 MNHEY, CDR2 SVGEGT. The chain's CDR3 is CASSYGRSSYNEQFF. CDR3 nucleotide sequence: TGTGCCAGCAGTTACGGGAGGAGCTCCTACAATGAGCAGTTCTTC.

The rearrangement links TRBV2 to TRBJ2-1, with D possibly TRBD2 on 6 matching bases. CDR1 is SNHLY, CDR2 FYNNEI, per germline. V was pared by 5 bases and J by 10 bases, with 21 bases between. The CDR3 length is 15 residues. For the CDR3, the DNA is TGTGCCAGCAGTTCTGGGGGACTCCTACATGGGGAGCAGTTCTTC. It is translated as CASSSGGLLHGEQFF.

J is TRBJ2-1 and V is TRBV11-2, with TRBD1 as a possible D gene (6 bases). V lost 4 bases and J 6 bases, leaving 13 bases between the germline ends. This CDR3 spans 14 amino acids. Germline lookup yields CDR1 SGHAT and CDR2 FQNNGV. CDR3 in DNA: TGTGCCAGCAGCTCACCAGGGGTCTTCAATGAGCAGTTCTTC. Its protein product is CASSSPGVFNEQFF. The entire variable domain, with the rest obtained from reference TRBV11-2 and TRBJ2-1, is as follows: EAGVAQSPRYKIIEKRQSVAFWCNPISGHATLYWYQQILGQGPKLLIQFQNNGVVDDSQLPKDRFSAERLKGVDSTLKIQPAKLEDSAVYLCASSSPGVFNEQFFGPGTRLTVL.

CDR3 protein: CASSVQGAPTDTQYF. CDR3 sequence (DNA): TGTGCCAGCAGCGTTCAGGGGGCCCCAACAGATACGCAGTATTTT. J is TRBJ2-3 and V is TRBV9, with TRBD1 matching over 8 bases. This CDR3 region has 15 residues. Trimming cost V 2 bases and J 3 bases; bases outside gene matches: 5. CDR1 and CDR2 (germline): SGDLS, YYNGEE.

The gene calls are TRBV5-4 and TRBJ1-1, with 9 bases identical to TRBD1. Germline-derived CDR1 and CDR2 are SGHNT and YYREEE (reference sequence). There are 17 residues in the CDR3. Losses at the gene ends were 3 bases for V and 1 base for J; bases not matched to a gene: 10. CDR3 DNA sequence: TGTGCCAGCAGCTGGCCGGGACAGGGACCCTCGAACACTGAAGCTTTCTTT. Residues: CASSWPGQGPSNTEAFF. Using reference TRBV5-4 and TRBJ1-1 for the parts outside the CDR3, the full variable domain is ETGVTQSPTHLIKTRGQQVTLRCSSQSGHNTVSWYQQALGQGPQFIFQYYREEENGRGNFPPRFSGLQFPNYSSELNVNALELDDSALYLCASSWPGQGPSNTEAFFGQGTRLTVV.

The J gene is TRBJ1-4, the V gene TRBV3-1 (or the pseudogene TRBV3-2); 9 bases line up with TRBD1. The V and J ends lost 1 base and 7 bases, in that order; junction bases with no gene match: 7. The CDR3 is made up of 16 amino acids. Germline CDR1 reads LGHDT; CDR2 reads YNNKEL (reference sequence). The CDR3: CASSQVTGGYSEKLFF. CDR3 bases: TGTGCCAGCAGCCAAGTTACAGGGGGCTATAGTGAAAAACTGTTTTTT.

The V and J genes are TRBV7-9 and TRBJ2-2; 13 bases map to TRBD2. CDR1 SEHNR and CDR2 FQNEAQ come from the germline V gene (reference sequence). J was trimmed by 4 bases and V by 6 bases; bases with no gene match: 8. This CDR3 has 17 residues. The CDR3 bases are TGTGCCAGCAGGAAGCCCGGGACTAGCGGGACCACCGGGGAGCTGTTTTTT. It encodes CASRKPGTSGTTGELFF. The full variable domain, in which reference TRBV7-9 and TRBJ2-2 provide the parts outside the CDR3, is DTGVSQNPRHKITKRGQNVTFRCDPISEHNRLYWYRQTLGQGPEFLTYFQNEAQLEKSRLLSDRFSAERPKGSFSTLEIQRTEQGDSAMYLCASRKPGTSGTTGELFFGEGSRLTVL.